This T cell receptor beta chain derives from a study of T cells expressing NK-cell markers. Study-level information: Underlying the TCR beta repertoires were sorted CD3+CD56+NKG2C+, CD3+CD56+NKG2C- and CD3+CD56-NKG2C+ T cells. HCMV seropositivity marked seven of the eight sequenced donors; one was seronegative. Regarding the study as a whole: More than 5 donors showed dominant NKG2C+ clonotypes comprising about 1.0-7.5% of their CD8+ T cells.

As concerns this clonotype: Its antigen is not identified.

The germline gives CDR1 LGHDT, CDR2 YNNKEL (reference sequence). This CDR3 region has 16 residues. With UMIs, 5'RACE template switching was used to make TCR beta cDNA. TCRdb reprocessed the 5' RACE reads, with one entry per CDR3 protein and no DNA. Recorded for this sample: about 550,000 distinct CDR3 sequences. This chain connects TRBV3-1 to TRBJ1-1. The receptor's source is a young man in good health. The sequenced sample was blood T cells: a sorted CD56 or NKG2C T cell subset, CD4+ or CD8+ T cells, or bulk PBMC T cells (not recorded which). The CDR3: CASSPSLRVLNTEAFF. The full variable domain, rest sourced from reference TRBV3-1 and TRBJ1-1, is DTAVSQTPKYLVTQMGNDKSIKCEQNLGHDTMYWYKQDSKKFLKIMFSYNNKELIINETVPNRFSPKSPDKAHLNLHINSLELGDSAVYFCASSPSLRVLNTEAFFGQGTRLTVV.